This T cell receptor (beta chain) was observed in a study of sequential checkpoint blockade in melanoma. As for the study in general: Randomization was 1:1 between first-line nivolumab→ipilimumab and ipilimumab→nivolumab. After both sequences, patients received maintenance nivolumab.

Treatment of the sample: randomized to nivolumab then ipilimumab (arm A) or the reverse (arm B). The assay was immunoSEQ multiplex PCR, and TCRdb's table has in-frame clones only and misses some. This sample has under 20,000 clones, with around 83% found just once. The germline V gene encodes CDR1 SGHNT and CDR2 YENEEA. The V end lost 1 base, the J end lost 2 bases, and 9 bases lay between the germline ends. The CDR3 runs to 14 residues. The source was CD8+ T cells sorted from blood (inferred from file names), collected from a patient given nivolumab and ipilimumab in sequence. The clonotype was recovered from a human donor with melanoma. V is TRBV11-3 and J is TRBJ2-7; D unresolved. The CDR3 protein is CASSLGYGAYEQYF. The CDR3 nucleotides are TGTGCCAGCAGCTTAGGATATGGAGCCTACGAGCAGTACTTC.